The sequence of this T cell receptor beta chain was determined in a study of cytomegalovirus exposure and HLA in healthy donors. Background on the study: In an earlier analysis, around 100 million unique TCR beta sequences were found from approximately 190 million T cells.

PCR employed 60 Vbeta and 13 Jbeta primers. The repertoire was sequenced with immunoSEQ multiplex PCR; TCRdb's copy has only in-frame clones and lacks some. The table lists roughly 160,000 clones, 71% of them singletons. About this clone itself: Its antigen is still unknown.

The CDR3 consists of 11 residues. Trimming cost V 4 bases and J 2 bases, with 4 bases left between them. Germline V gives CDR1 SGDLS, CDR2 YYNGEE. Study-wide results and caveats: Because they were indistinguishable, some V segments, including TRBV6-2 and TRBV6-3, were excluded. More clonal expansion characterized HLA-associated TCR beta chains than equally common others in a later analysis.

Sequencing was done on a sample of PBMCs. The chain links TRBV9 to TRBJ2-7; no clear D gene. The receptor was derived from a woman in her twenties or thirties in good health and CMV-seronegative. CDR3 in amino acids: CASSPTYEQYF. The CDR3 bases are TGTGCCAGCAGCCCCACCTACGAGCAGTACTTC.